This T cell receptor beta chain stems from a study of blood T cells in healthy people across ages. Notes on the study in general: As age increased, TCR beta diversity per million T cells fell in a roughly linear fashion.

CDR1 LGHNA and CDR2 YSLEER come from the germline V gene. Between the trimmed V and J ends, which lost 1 base and 4 bases, there was a span of 10 bases. This CDR3 comprises 14 residues. Only a few counts were recorded for this clonotype. The antigen remains unidentified. A second 7 to 11 cycle PCR used barcoded and J-beta primers. Every molecule of cDNA carried a tag from a template-switch adaptor with 12 random nucleotides. TCRdb re-analysed the 5' RACE reads in MiXCR, keeping a single row per CDR3 protein. Among almost 800,000 distinct CDR3 sequences, roughly 50% were seen once, and the ten largest hold 22%.

This chain connects TRBV4-3 to TRBJ1-2, with D perhaps TRBD1 (6 bases). This TCR was recovered from a man aged 25 to 40 in good health. The sample was blood. The CDR3 coding sequence is TGCGCCAGCAGCCAAGTCGAGACAGGCTATGGCTACACCTTC. Amino acid sequence: CASSQVETGYGYTF.